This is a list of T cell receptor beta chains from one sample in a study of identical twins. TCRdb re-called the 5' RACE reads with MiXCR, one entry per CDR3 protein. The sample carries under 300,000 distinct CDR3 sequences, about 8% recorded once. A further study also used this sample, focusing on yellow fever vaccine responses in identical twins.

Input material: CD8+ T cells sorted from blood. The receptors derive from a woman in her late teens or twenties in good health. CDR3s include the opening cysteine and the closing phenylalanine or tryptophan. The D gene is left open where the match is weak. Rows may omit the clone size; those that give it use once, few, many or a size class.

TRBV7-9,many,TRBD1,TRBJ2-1,CASSLGQGWDEQFF,TGTGCCAGCAGCTTAGGACAGGGGTGGGATGAGCAGTTCTTC
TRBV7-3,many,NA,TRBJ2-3,CASSPRGRVTTDTQYF,TGTGCCAGCAGCCCTAGGGGCAGGGTGACGACAGATACGCAGTATTTT
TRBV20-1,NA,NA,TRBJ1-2,CSARDVGTPTYTF,TGCAGTGCTAGAGATGTGGGGACTCCGACCTACACCTTC
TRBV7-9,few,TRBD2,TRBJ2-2,CTSSGRENTGELFF,TGTACCAGCAGCGGGAGGGAGAACACCGGGGAGCTGTTTTTT
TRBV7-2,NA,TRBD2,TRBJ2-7,CASRRTSGSDEQYF,TGTGCCAGCAGACGGACTAGCGGGAGTGACGAGCAGTACTTC
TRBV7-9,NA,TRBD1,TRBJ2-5,CASSLADRGKTQYF,TGTGCCAGCAGCTTAGCGGACAGGGGAAAGACCCAGTACTTC
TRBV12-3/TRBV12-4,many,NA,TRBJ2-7,CASRPAGSYEQYF,TGTGCCAGCAGACCCGCCGGCTCCTACGAGCAGTACTTC
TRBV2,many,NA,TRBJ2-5,CASSDPPGQETQYF,TGTGCCAGCAGTGATCCGCCAGGCCAAGAGACCCAGTACTTC
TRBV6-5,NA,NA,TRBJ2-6,CASSYQPSGANVLTF,TGTGCCAGCAGTTATCAGCCTTCTGGGGCCAACGTCCTGACTTTC
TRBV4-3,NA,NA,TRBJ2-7,CASSQDQRTPPYEQYF,TGCGCCAGCAGCCAAGATCAGCGGACACCCCCCTACGAGCAGTACTTC
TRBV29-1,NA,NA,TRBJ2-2,CSVERWENTGELFF,TGCAGCGTTGAACGGTGGGAGAACACCGGGGAGCTGTTTTTT
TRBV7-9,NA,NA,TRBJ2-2,CASSLARQVTGELFF,TGTGCCAGCAGCTTAGCCCGACAGGTGACCGGGGAGCTGTTTTTT
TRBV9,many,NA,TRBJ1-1,CASSPGGNTEAFF,TGTGCCAGCAGTCCGGGTGGGAACACTGAAGCTTTCTTT
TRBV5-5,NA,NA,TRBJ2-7,CASSFSSRYDEQYF,TGTGCCAGCAGCTTCAGTTCAAGGTACGACGAGCAGTACTTC
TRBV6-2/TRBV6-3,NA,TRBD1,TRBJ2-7,CASRDRGLWEQYF,TGTGCCAGCAGGGACAGGGGGCTGTGGGAGCAGTACTTC
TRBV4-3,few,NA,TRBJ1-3,CASSQDLVEFSGNTIYF,TGCGCCAGCAGCCAAGATCTCGTAGAATTCTCTGGAAACACCATATATTTT
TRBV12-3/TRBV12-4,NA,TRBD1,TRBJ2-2,CASSPRDRGGTGELFF,TGTGCCAGCAGTCCACGGGACAGGGGTGGCACCGGGGAGCTGTTTTTT
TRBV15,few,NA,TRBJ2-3,CATSREVRDTQYF,TGTGCCACCAGCAGGGAGGTGCGGGATACGCAGTATTTT
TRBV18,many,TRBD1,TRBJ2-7,CASSPKGQGRYEQYF,TGTGCCAGCTCACCAAAAGGACAGGGGAGGTACGAGCAGTACTTC
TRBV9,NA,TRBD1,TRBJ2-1,CASSTPRDREPRSYNEQFF,TGTGCCAGCAGCACCCCCCGGGACAGGGAGCCCCGTTCCTACAATGAGCAGTTCTTC
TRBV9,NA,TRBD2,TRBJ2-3,CASSASGGSTDTQYF,TGTGCCAGCAGCGCTAGCGGGGGGAGCACAGATACGCAGTATTTT
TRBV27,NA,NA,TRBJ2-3,CASSLSIWGSTDTQYF,TGTGCCAGCAGTTTATCGATTTGGGGTAGCACAGATACGCAGTATTTT
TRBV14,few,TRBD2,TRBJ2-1,CASSLIAGGPDEQFF,TGTGCCAGCAGCTTAATAGCGGGAGGGCCCGATGAGCAGTTCTTC
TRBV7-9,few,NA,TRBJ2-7,CASSADSPYEQYF,TGTGCCAGCAGCGCAGACAGCCCCTACGAGCAGTACTTC
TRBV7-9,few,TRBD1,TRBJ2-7,CASSRQGIPYEQYF,TGTGCCAGCAGCCGACAGGGAATACCTTACGAGCAGTACTTC
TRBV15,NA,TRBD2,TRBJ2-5,CATSRDLTSGGETQYF,TGTGCCACCAGCAGAGATCTTACTAGCGGGGGGGAGACCCAGTACTTC
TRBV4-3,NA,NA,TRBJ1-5,CASSQDYGAGQPQHF,TGCGCCAGCAGCCAAGATTACGGGGCCGGTCAGCCCCAGCATTTT
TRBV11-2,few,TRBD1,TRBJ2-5,CASHNGRDSHQETQYF,TGTGCCAGCCACAACGGCCGGGACAGCCACCAAGAGACCCAGTACTTC
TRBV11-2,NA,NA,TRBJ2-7,CASSSPGLVYEQYF,TGTGCCAGCAGCTCGCCGGGACTTGTGTACGAGCAGTACTTC
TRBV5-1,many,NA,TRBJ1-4,CASSLERLGGEKLFF,TGCGCCAGCAGCTTGGAACGCCTAGGCGGGGAAAAACTGTTTTTT
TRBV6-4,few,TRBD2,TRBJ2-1,CASSGGDEGNEQFF,TGTGCCAGCAGCGGGGGGGACGAAGGCAATGAGCAGTTCTTC
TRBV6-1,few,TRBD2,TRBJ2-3,CAIRGRETSTDTQYF,TGTGCCATCCGCGGGAGGGAGACTAGCACAGATACGCAGTATTTT
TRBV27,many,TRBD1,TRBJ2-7,CASSLWAGGYEQYF,TGTGCCAGCAGTTTATGGGCAGGGGGCTACGAGCAGTACTTC
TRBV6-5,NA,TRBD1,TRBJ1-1,CASSYGTDMNTEAFF,TGTGCCAGCAGCTACGGGACAGACATGAACACTGAAGCTTTCTTT
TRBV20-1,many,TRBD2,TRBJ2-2,CSALTSGNTGELFF,TGCAGTGCCCTGACTAGCGGCAACACCGGGGAGCTGTTTTTT
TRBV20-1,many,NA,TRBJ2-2,CSARDTGELFF,TGCAGTGCTAGAGACACCGGGGAGCTGTTTTTT
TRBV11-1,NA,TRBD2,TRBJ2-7,CASSPPTSGGIFSSYEQYF,TGTGCCAGCAGCCCGCCTACTAGCGGGGGGATTTTCAGCTCCTACGAGCAGTACTTC
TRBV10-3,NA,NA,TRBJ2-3,CAINRILEEGTDTQYF,TGTGCCATCAATAGAATCCTGGAGGAGGGCACAGATACGCAGTATTTT
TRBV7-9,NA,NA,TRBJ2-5,CASSHDWTQYF,TGTGCCAGCAGCCACGACTGGACCCAGTACTTC
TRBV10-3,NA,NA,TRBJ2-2,CAISESPRTGELFF,TGTGCCATCAGTGAGTCACCTAGGACCGGGGAGCTGTTTTTT
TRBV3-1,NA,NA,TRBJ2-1,CACSHFSGAAWNEQFF,TGTGCCTGCAGCCATTTTTCTGGGGCAGCTTGGAATGAGCAGTTCTTC
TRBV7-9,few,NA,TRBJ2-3,CASTGEFSTDTQYF,TGTGCCAGCACCGGCGAATTCAGCACAGATACGCAGTATTTT
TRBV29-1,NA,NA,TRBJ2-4,CSVESVILAKNIQYF,TGCAGCGTTGAGTCAGTGATTCTAGCCAAAAACATTCAGTACTTC
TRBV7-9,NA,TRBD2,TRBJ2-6,CASSAGGVPNVLTF,TGTGCCAGCAGCGCCGGGGGGGTCCCCAACGTCCTGACTTTC
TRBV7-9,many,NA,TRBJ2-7,CASREYAGEQYF,TGTGCCAGCAGAGAGTACGCCGGCGAGCAGTACTTC
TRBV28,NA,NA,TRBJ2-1,CASRMGSSSYNEQFF,TGTGCCAGCAGGATGGGCTCGAGCTCCTACAATGAGCAGTTCTTC
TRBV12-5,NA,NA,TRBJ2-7,CASGLEGRSDEQYF,TGTGCTAGTGGTTTGGAGGGACGGTCGGACGAGCAGTACTTC
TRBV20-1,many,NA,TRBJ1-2,CSGQGPLSNYGYTF,TGCAGTGGTCAGGGACCCCTGTCCAACTATGGCTACACCTTC
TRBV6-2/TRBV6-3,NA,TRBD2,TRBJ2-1,CASSPRTSGSSEQFF,TGTGCCAGCAGTCCGAGGACTAGCGGGAGCAGTGAGCAGTTCTTC
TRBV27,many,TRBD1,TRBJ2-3,CASSQGVVADTQYF,TGTGCCAGCAGTCAGGGGGTGGTCGCAGATACGCAGTATTTT
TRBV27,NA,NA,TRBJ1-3,CASSFSYSGNTIYF,TGTGCCAGCAGTTTCAGTTACTCTGGAAACACCATATATTTT
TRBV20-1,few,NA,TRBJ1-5,CSARDRADSNQPQHF,TGCAGTGCTAGAGATCGGGCGGATAGCAATCAGCCCCAGCATTTT
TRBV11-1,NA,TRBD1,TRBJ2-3,CASSLNFRDRGQRGTQYF,TGTGCCAGCAGCCTCAACTTCCGGGACAGGGGCCAGCGCGGTACGCAGTATTTT
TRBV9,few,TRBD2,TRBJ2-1,CASSEAGVREQFF,TGTGCCAGCAGCGAAGCGGGGGTGAGAGAGCAGTTCTTC
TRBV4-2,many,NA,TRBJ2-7,CASSQDWGEQYF,TGTGCCAGCAGCCAAGATTGGGGCGAGCAGTACTTC
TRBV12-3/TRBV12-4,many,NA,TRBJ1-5,CASSLAGGQPQHF,TGTGCCAGCAGTTTAGCAGGGGGTCAGCCCCAGCATTTT
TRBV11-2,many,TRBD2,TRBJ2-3,CASSFGLAGGHRTDTQYF,TGTGCCAGCAGCTTTGGACTAGCGGGAGGGCATCGCACAGATACGCAGTATTTT
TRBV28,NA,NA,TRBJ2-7,CASSQRASYEQYF,TGTGCCAGCAGTCAACGGGCCTCCTACGAGCAGTACTTC
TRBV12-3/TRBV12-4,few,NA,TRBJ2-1,CASSLVGETYNEQFF,TGTGCCAGCAGTTTAGTTGGTGAAACCTACAATGAGCAGTTCTTC
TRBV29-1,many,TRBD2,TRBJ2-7,CSVEGGGYEQYF,TGCAGCGTTGAAGGCGGGGGCTACGAGCAGTACTTC